This TCR beta chain was profiled in a study of cytomegalovirus exposure and HLA in healthy donors. Germline-derived CDR1 and CDR2 are SGHAT and FQNNGV. Losses at the gene ends were 5 bases for V and 8 bases for J; bases not matched to a gene: 10. The CDR3 extends over 16 amino acids. 13 Jbeta primers and 60 Vbeta primers were used for the PCR. Original processing methods: In a later analysis, of 79 million or so unique beta chains, about 10 million appeared in at least two donors. Sequencing was performed with immunoSEQ multiplex PCR; in TCRdb, only in-frame clones are kept and a portion is missing. Clonal size and the V and J genes are those of that table, whereas D and trimming came from the DNA. The sample has just over 80,000 clones, 78% seen once.

The source is a man in his late teens or twenties in good health and CMV-seropositive. What was sequenced was PBMCs. This chain connects TRBV11-2 to TRBJ2-5, with 14 bases aligning to TRBD2. CDR3: CASSLGLAGGRSTQYF. The DNA of the CDR3 is TGTGCCAGCAGCCTTGGACTAGCGGGAGGAAGAAGCACCCAGTACTTC.